These T cell receptor beta chains were read from a single sample in a study of beta chain features in type 1 diabetes. Sequenced by immunoSEQ multiplex PCR; TCRdb stores in-frame clones only, minus some. This repertoire shows over 700,000 clones, 17% found once; its top ten account for about 0.02%. The specimen sequenced was naive CD4+ T cells from blood. The receptors come from a woman between 18 and 29 years old in good health. Both conserved end residues are part of each CDR3. Fields, in order: CDR3 DNA, CDR3 protein, clone size, CDR3 length, V gene, D gene, J gene. The D gene is left open where the match is weak. Clone size is stated in some rows and not others, as once, few, many or a class when expanded.

TGTGCCAGCAGCACGTTGGACAGGGGCCTCTATGGCTACACCTTC | CASSTLDRGLYGYTF | NA | 15 | TRBV5-6 | TRBD1 | TRBJ1-2
TGCGCCAGCAAACCGGGACTAGCGGACTACGAGCAGTACTTC | CASKPGLADYEQYF | few | 14 | TRBV4-1 | TRBD2 | TRBJ2-7
TGTGCCAGCAGTCATAGCGGGATTGGGACCGGGGAGCTGTTTTTT | CASSHSGIGTGELFF | NA | 15 | TRBV28 | TRBD2 | TRBJ2-2
TGCGCCAGCAGCCAAGAATCCCGTCGATACAATGAGCAGTTCTTC | CASSQESRRYNEQFF | NA | 15 | TRBV4-3 | NA | TRBJ2-1
TGTGCCAGCAGCCAAGTTGCAGGGGGCAGCTACGAGCAGTACTTC | CASSQVAGGSYEQYF | NA | 15 | TRBV14 | TRBD1 | TRBJ2-7
TGTGCCAGCAGCTCACAGGGAGTCCAAGGCTACACCTTC | CASSSQGVQGYTF | NA | 13 | TRBV13 | NA | TRBJ1-2
TGTGCCAGCAGCCGGGACAGTCACTACAATGAGCAGTTCTTC | CASSRDSHYNEQFF | NA | 14 | TRBV7-2 | TRBD1 | TRBJ2-1
TGTGCCAGCAGTTACTCCCCGGACAGGGGGGGAGATACGCAGTATTTT | CASSYSPDRGGDTQYF | few | 16 | TRBV6-5 | TRBD1 | TRBJ2-3
TGTGCCAGCAGAGGGGAGGGTTCGGGGGAGCAGTACTTC | CASRGEGSGEQYF | few | 13 | TRBV2 | TRBD2 | TRBJ2-7
TGTGCCGTCGGGGCGGAGCTATCCTTAGCCCCCCAGTACTTC | CAVGAELSLAPQYF | few | 14 | TRBV10-3 | NA | TRBJ2-5
TGTGCCAGCAGAGAGGGACTAGCGGGCTACAATGAGCAGTTCTTC | CASREGLAGYNEQFF | few | 15 | TRBV28 | TRBD2 | TRBJ2-1
TGTGCCAGCAGTCGGCAGGGGGCTGGTGAGCAGTTCTTC | CASSRQGAGEQFF | NA | 13 | TRBV10-3 | TRBD1 | TRBJ2-1
TGCGCCAGCAGCTTGGTTCGGGTTAGAGCTTTCTTT | CASSLVRVRAFF | NA | 12 | TRBV5-1 | NA | TRBJ1-1
TGTGCCAGCAGCTTAAGGACCAACAATGAGCAGTTCTTC | CASSLRTNNEQFF | few | 13 | TRBV7-2 | NA | TRBJ2-1
TGTGCCATCACCCCCGGATTATCGGATGGCTACACCTTC | CAITPGLSDGYTF | NA | 13 | TRBV10-3 | NA | TRBJ1-2
TGTGCCAGCAGCTCCGCGGACAGGGTTGAGACCCAGTACTTC | CASSSADRVETQYF | few | 14 | TRBV5-4 | TRBD1 | TRBJ2-5
TGCGCCAGCAGCTCCACAGGGGGCGCGTCGGAAAAACTGTTTTTT | CASSSTGGASEKLFF | few | 15 | TRBV5-1 | TRBD1 | TRBJ1-4
TGTGCCAGCAGGGGGACAGTCGGTCGGTATGGCTACACCTTC | CASRGTVGRYGYTF | NA | 14 | TRBV6-5 | TRBD1 | TRBJ1-2
TGTGCCACCAGCAGAGAAGATTTCTACGAGCAGTACTTC | CATSREDFYEQYF | NA | 13 | TRBV15 | NA | TRBJ2-7
TGTGCCAGCAGTCCTAGCGGAGCCGGGGCCGGGGAGCTGTTTTTT | CASSPSGAGAGELFF | few | 15 | TRBV7-3 | TRBD2 | TRBJ2-2
TGCAGCGTTGGAACTAGCGGGGACAATGAGCAGTTCTTC | CSVGTSGDNEQFF | few | 13 | TRBV29-1 | TRBD2 | TRBJ2-1
TGTGCCAGCAGACAGAATCAGGTATCTGGAAACACCATATATTTT | CASRQNQVSGNTIYF | few | 15 | TRBV4-2 | NA | TRBJ1-3
TGTGCCAGCAGCTTAATTCCGGGAGTGGCCTACAATGAGCAGTTCTTC | CASSLIPGVAYNEQFF | few | 16 | TRBV7-2 | NA | TRBJ2-1
TGTGCCAGCAGCCATACTAGCGGGAGAGTCGAGCAGTACTTC | CASSHTSGRVEQYF | few | 14 | TRBV21-1 | NA | TRBJ2-7
TGTGCCAGCTCGCAGGGGGGTAGAAAATACGAGCAGTACTTC | CASSQGGRKYEQYF | NA | 14 | TRBV6-6 | NA | TRBJ2-7
TGTGCCAGCAGCCAAAGTGTAAGGGGGACCGGGGAGCTGTTTTTT | CASSQSVRGTGELFF | NA | 15 | TRBV4-2 | NA | TRBJ2-2
TGTGCCAGCTCACTTGAGAGCTCTGGAAACACCATATATTTT | CASSLESSGNTIYF | NA | 14 | TRBV18 | NA | TRBJ1-3
TGTGCCAGCAGTTTCTGGCCAAGCGGGGAGCTGTTTTTT | CASSFWPSGELFF | few | 13 | TRBV28 | NA | TRBJ2-2
TGTGCCAGCAGTGCCCGGGACACATTTAGCGAGCAGTACTTC | CASSARDTFSEQYF | few | 14 | TRBV2 | NA | TRBJ2-7
TGTGCCAGCAGCTGGGGCCTAGGGCCTCAGGAGACCCAGTACTTC | CASSWGLGPQETQYF | NA | 15 | TRBV5-8 | NA | TRBJ2-5
TGTGCCAGCTCACCATTGGCGGGGGCCTACGAGCAGTACTTC | CASSPLAGAYEQYF | few | 14 | TRBV18 | TRBD2 | TRBJ2-7
TGTGCCACCAGCAGATTAGGACAGGTCGGGGCCAACGTCCTGACTTTC | CATSRLGQVGANVLTF | few | 16 | TRBV15 | TRBD1 | TRBJ2-6
TGTGCCATCAGTGCCCACCGGAACCCCTCTGGGGCCAACGTCCTGACTTTC | CAISAHRNPSGANVLTF | many | 17 | TRBV10-3 | NA | TRBJ2-6
TGCGCCAGCAGCCAAGCTTTTCGCACTGAAGCTTTCTTT | CASSQAFRTEAFF | few | 13 | TRBV4-3 | NA | TRBJ1-1
TGTGCCAGCAGCCCTCGGCGGGACAGATCGAACACTGAAGCTTTCTTT | CASSPRRDRSNTEAFF | few | 16 | TRBV7-8 | TRBD1 | TRBJ1-1
TGTGCCAGCAGTTTTGGTTTCTTGGGGAGAAACTCTGGAAACACCATATATTTT | CASSFGFLGRNSGNTIYF | NA | 18 | TRBV28 | NA | TRBJ1-3
TGCGCCAGCAGCCAAGCTGGCGGGGGCGGCTACACCTTC | CASSQAGGGGYTF | few | 13 | TRBV4-3 | NA | TRBJ1-2
TGTGCCAGCAGCTTAGGTCACAGGGCCCATGGCTACACCTTC | CASSLGHRAHGYTF | NA | 14 | TRBV11-2 | NA | TRBJ1-2
TGTGCCAGCAGCCAAGAAGCGGGGACTAGCGGGAGGGAGTGGAATAATGAGCAGTTCTTC | CASSQEAGTSGREWNNEQFF | few | 20 | TRBV14 | TRBD2 | TRBJ2-1
TGCGCCAGCAGCCTCAATCAGGCAGGGGATGTTTCCTACAATGAGCAGTTCTTC | CASSLNQAGDVSYNEQFF | few | 18 | TRBV23-1 | NA | TRBJ2-1
TGTGCCAGTAGTATCCGACAGGGGGAGAGGATGAACACTGAAGCTTTCTTT | CASSIRQGERMNTEAFF | NA | 17 | TRBV19 | TRBD1 | TRBJ1-1
TGTGCCAGCAGGAGCTACCTCAATATACGGACAGATCTCTCTGGGGCCAACGTCCTGACTTTC | CASRSYLNIRTDLSGANVLTF | NA | 21 | TRBV28 | NA | TRBJ2-6
TGTGCCAGCTCTCGTGACAGGTCCACTCATGGCTACACCTTC | CASSRDRSTHGYTF | NA | 14 | TRBV18 | NA | TRBJ1-2
TGTGCCAGCTCAGGGACGGGACAACCTCCAGTCGAGCAGTACTTC | CASSGTGQPPVEQYF | NA | 15 | TRBV18 | NA | TRBJ2-7
TGCAGCGTGGTGGACGACGAGCAGTACTTC | CSVVDDEQYF | NA | 10 | TRBV29-1 | NA | TRBJ2-7
TGTGCCAGCAGGCTAACCCTAGCGGGAGTAGAGTTCTTC | CASRLTLAGVEFF | few | 13 | TRBV2 | TRBD2 | TRBJ2-1
TGTGCCAGCAGCGCATTGTCGCTAGGGGAGTTGGCTGAGCAGTTCTTC | CASSALSLGELAEQFF | NA | 16 | TRBV9 | NA | TRBJ2-1
TGTGCCAGCAGCTCCTCCGGGGCGGGATTCAACGAGCAGTACTTC | CASSSSGAGFNEQYF | few | 15 | TRBV7-2 | NA | TRBJ2-7
TGTGCCAGCAGCTTGAGGACTAGCGGGAACAATGAGCAGTTCTTC | CASSLRTSGNNEQFF | NA | 15 | TRBV7-2 | TRBD2 | TRBJ2-1
TGTGCCAGTAGTTTCCGGGACAGGGAAGGTGAAAAACTGTTTTTT | CASSFRDREGEKLFF | NA | 15 | TRBV19 | TRBD1 | TRBJ1-4
TGTGCCAGCAGCTTTTTTGGGAACCAAGAGACCCAGTACTTC | CASSFFGNQETQYF | NA | 14 | TRBV7-9 | NA | TRBJ2-5
TGTGCCAGCAGCTCGACCGCTACCTATGGCTACACCTTC | CASSSTATYGYTF | few | 13 | TRBV7-9 | NA | TRBJ1-2
TGTGCCACCAAGGAGGCGGGAGGAGAGACCCAGTACTTC | CATKEAGGETQYF | NA | 13 | TRBV10-3 | TRBD2 | TRBJ2-5
TGTGCCAGCAGCTTAATCGAGAGACTAGCGGGACTGTACAATGAGCAGTTCTTC | CASSLIERLAGLYNEQFF | NA | 18 | TRBV11-2 | TRBD2 | TRBJ2-1